This is a list of T cell receptor beta chains from one sample in a study of blood T cell repertoires in COVID-19. Data came from immunoSEQ multiplex PCR; TCRdb stores just in-frame clones and leaves some out. This table holds 90,000 to 120,000 clones, about 91% found once. What was sequenced was peripheral blood. These receptors were obtained from a human donor in a cohort sampled during active COVID-19. The CDR3 runs from the conserved cysteine through the conserved F or W.

length: 13; V: TRBV11-2; CDR3: CASAFNGASEQFF
length: 16; V: TRBV5-5; CDR3: CASTGRTGTSTDTQYF
length: 13; V: TRBV21-1; CDR3: CASSTGRRQPQHF
length: 14; V: TRBV7-2; CDR3: CASSFRQSTDTQYF
length: 15; V: TRBV9; CDR3: CASSVGGRRTDTQYF
length: 15; V: TRBV6-5; CDR3: CASSMDRGQGEKLFF
length: 15; V: TRBV30; CDR3: CAWSPTFDGQYGYTF
length: 18; V: TRBV6-2/TRBV6-3; CDR3: CASSRLAQSGPRSYEQYF
length: 11; V: TRBV12-3/TRBV12-4; CDR3: CASSLAGTEFF
length: 14; V: TRBV28; CDR3: CASRVRGSTDTQYF
length: 17; V: TRBV24-1; CDR3: CATSDASSGRGTGELFF
length: 15; V: TRBV28; CDR3: CASSFGRDFGYEQYF